Described below is a single T cell receptor (beta chain) sequence and its context. What it recognizes is unknown. The sample originates from a study of cytomegalovirus exposure and HLA in healthy donors. Study details: When 398 donors were genotyped, over 80% of them were found to fall in the Caucasian-associated ancestry cluster.

Vbeta (60) and Jbeta (13) primers were used in the PCR. Generated by immunoSEQ multiplex PCR, the TCRdb table keeps only in-frame clones and is missing some. The sample contains roughly 120,000 clones, 65% to 80% of which appear only once. General study points: Later, TCR association rates were found to vary by HLA locus, highest for DRB1 and lowest for HLA-C.

The source is a man aged 18 to 30 in good health and CMV-seropositive. Source material: PBMCs.

The CDR3 reads CATSRGLAGVGGELFF. DNA of the CDR3: TGTGCCACCAGCAGAGGACTAGCGGGAGTGGGCGGGGAGCTGTTTTTT. The chain carries TRBV15 and TRBJ2-2; 12 bases match TRBD2. Losses at the gene ends were 1 base for V and 7 bases for J; bases not matched to a gene: 4. This CDR3 spans 16 amino acids. Germline assignment: CDR1 LNHNV and CDR2 YYDKDF (reference sequence).